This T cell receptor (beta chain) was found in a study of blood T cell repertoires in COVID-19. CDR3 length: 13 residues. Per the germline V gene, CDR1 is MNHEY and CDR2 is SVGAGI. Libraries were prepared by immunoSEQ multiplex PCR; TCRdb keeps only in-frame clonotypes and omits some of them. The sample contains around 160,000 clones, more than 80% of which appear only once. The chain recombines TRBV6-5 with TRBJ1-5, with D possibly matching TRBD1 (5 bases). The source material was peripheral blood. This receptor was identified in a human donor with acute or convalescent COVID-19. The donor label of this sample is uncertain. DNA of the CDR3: TGTGCTGGGGCTTCGGGGGGCAATCAGCCCCAGCATTTT. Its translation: CAGASGGNQPQHF.